What follows are 2 T cell receptor beta chains derived from one specimen sequenced in a study of shared clonotypes between healthy human individuals. This table comes from immunoSEQ multiplex PCR, and its TCRdb copy is limited to in-frame clones, with some not included. The table records about 2 million clones, about 95% of them present only once. CD45RO-negative CD8 cells positively selected for CCR7 made up the naive population, which excluded terminally differentiated effector memory CD45RA+ cells. Sequenced input: naive CD8+ T cells sorted from blood. The receptor set was obtained from a man aged 18 to 29 in good health.

This chain joins TRBV9 and TRBJ1-2, with D perhaps matching TRBD1 (5 bases). This CDR3 has 13 amino acids. CDR1 is SGDLS, CDR2 YYNGEE, per germline. Trimming pared 6 bases from V and 3 bases from J, leaving 12 bases between. The CDR3 bases are TGTGCCAGCATCGGGACGAGGGACTATGGCTACACCTTC. Translated: CASIGTRDYGYTF. Full variable domain (remainder filled in from reference TRBV9 and TRBJ1-2): DSGVTQTPKHLITATGQRVTLRCSPRSGDLSVYWYQQSLDQGLQFLIQYYNGEERAKGNILERFSAQQFPDLHSELNLSSLELGDSALYFCASIGTRDYGYTFGSGTRLTVV.

The chain recombines TRBV9 with TRBJ1-2; no clear D. The ends were cut back, 0 bases at V and 2 bases at J, with 8 bases in the middle. The germline V gene encodes CDR1 SGDLS and CDR2 YYNGEE. The CDR3 is made up of 14 amino acids. The DNA of the CDR3 is TGTGCCAGCAGCGTAGATGTGGGAAACTATGGCTACACCTTC. It yields the protein CASSVDVGNYGYTF.